Included here is one T cell receptor (beta chain) sequence, with context. The antigen is not known. The study separated CD4+ cells into CD45RA+ naive and CD45RA-negative memory subsets. Here immunoSEQ multiplex PCR was the method, and the copy in TCRdb shows in-frame clones only, minus some. This sample carries approximately 2,300,000 clones, roughly 90% of them seen once, and the ten largest clones take about 0.41%. The sample is drawn from a study of shared clonotypes between healthy human individuals. Study-level results: Clonotypes shared by all four donors outscored non-shared clonotypes in generation probability. Some naive CD4 clonotypes, about 5%, turned up in common across several donors.

Germline V lookup: CDR1 LNHDA, CDR2 SQIVND (reference sequence). The CDR3 consists of 13 residues. Trimming removed 2 bases from V and 3 bases from J, with 8 bases in between. The origin of this receptor is a man aged 18 to 30 in good health. Some clones in this sample may be carry-over from other donors' samples. The sequencing input was naive CD4+ T cells from PBMCs. Subset indicated: CD45RA+ positively selected. This chain joins TRBV19 and TRBJ2-7; perhaps TRBD1 as D (5 bases). The CDR3 sequence: CASSINRNYEQYF. The CDR3 nucleotides read TGTGCCAGTAGTATAAACAGGAACTACGAGCAGTACTTC.